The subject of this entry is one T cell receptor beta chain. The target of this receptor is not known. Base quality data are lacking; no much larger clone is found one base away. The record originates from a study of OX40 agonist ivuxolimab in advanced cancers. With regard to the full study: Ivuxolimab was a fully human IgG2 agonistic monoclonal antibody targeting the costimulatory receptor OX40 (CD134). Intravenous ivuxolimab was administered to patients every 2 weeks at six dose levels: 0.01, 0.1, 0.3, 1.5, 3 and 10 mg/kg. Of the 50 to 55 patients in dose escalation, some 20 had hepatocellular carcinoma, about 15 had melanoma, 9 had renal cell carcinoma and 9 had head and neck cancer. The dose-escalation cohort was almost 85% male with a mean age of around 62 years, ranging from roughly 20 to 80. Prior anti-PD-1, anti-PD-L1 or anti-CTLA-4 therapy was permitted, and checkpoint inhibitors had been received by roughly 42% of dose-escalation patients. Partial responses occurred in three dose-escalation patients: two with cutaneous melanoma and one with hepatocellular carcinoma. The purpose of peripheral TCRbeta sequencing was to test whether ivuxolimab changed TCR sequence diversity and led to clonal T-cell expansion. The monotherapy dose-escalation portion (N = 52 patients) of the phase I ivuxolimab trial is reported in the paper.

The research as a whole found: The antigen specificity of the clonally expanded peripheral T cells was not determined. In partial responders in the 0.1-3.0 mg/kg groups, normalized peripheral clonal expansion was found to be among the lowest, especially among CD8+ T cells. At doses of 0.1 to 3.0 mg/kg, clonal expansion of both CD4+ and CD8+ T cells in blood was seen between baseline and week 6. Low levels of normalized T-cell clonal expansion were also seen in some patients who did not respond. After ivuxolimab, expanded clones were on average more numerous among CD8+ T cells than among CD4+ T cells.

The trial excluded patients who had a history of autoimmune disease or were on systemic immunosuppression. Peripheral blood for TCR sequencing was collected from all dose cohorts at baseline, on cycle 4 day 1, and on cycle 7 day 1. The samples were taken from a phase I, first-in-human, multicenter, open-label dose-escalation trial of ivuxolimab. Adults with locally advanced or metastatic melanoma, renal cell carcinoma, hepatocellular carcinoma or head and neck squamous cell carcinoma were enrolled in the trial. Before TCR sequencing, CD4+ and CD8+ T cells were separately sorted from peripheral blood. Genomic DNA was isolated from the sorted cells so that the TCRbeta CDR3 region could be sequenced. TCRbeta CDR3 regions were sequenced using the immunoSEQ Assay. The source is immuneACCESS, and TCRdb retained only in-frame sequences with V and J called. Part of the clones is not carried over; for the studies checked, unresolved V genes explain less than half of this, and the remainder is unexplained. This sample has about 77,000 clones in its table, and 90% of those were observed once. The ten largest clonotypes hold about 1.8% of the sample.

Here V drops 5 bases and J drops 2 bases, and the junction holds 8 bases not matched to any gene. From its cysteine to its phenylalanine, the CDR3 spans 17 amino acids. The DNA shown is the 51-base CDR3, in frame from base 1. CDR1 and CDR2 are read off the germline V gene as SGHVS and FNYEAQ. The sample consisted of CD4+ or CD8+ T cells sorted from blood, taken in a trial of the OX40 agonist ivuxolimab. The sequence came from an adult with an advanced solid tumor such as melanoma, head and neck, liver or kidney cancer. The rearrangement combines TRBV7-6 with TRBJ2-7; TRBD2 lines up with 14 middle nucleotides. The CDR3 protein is CASSPGTSGSKAYEQYF. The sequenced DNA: TGTGCCAGCAGCCCCGGGACTAGCGGGAGTAAGGCCTACGAGCAGTACTTC.